This record covers a single T cell receptor (beta chain). Its antigen remains unknown. From germline, CDR1 is SGHAT and CDR2 FQNNGV. This CDR3 region has 15 residues. V gave up 5 bases and J gave up 2 bases; unmatched junction bases: 5. The sample comes from a study of cytomegalovirus exposure and HLA in healthy donors. The study's findings and limits: TCR sequences were mostly rare, though some public TCRs occurred in many donors.

PCR employed 60 Vbeta and 13 Jbeta primers. Profiling relied on immunoSEQ multiplex PCR, and the TCRdb table lists in-frame clones only, not all of them. The table records 100,000 or so clones, approximately 80% of them present only once. The chain uses TRBV11-2 and TRBJ2-1; 8 bases match TRBD1. Sequencing used PBMCs. This receptor was identified in a male donor in good health and CMV-seropositive. CDR3 amino acids: CASSRDRGAYNEQFF. The CDR3 coding sequence is TGTGCCAGCAGCCGTGACAGGGGAGCCTACAATGAGCAGTTCTTC.